Below are 10 T cell receptor beta chains sequenced from a single sample in a study of human T cells and chemical hapten exposure. MiXCR, run by TCRdb on the RACE reads, gives a single entry per CDR3 protein. The sample yields 250,000 or so distinct CDR3 sequences, roughly 8% seen once. Time point noted: pre-sensitization, week 0. Treatment noted: therapeutic diphenylcyclopropenone sensitization with weekly scalp DPC. This specimen consisted of whole blood, obtained in connection with sensitization to the hapten diphenylcyclopropenone (DPC). Receptors originate from a young man with alopecia areata. Some clones in this sample may be carry-over from other donors' samples.

This clonotype appeared many times. The chain employs TRBV29-1 and TRBJ2-7; weak D call: TRBD1 (6 bases). Germline V lookup: CDR1 SQVTM, CDR2 ANQGSEA. V lost 4 bases, J lost 2 bases, and 12 bases lay in between. The CDR3 length is 13 residues. The CDR3 nucleotides read TGCAGCGTTGCCCGACAGGTGACCTACGAGCAGTACTTC. This codes for CSVARQVTYEQYF.

This clonotype was recorded at least ten times. The gene calls are TRBV10-3 and TRBJ1-6; tentatively, D is TRBD1 (6 bases). V dropped 11 bases and J dropped 6 bases, with 14 bases sitting between them. The CDR3 extends over 13 amino acids. CDR1 and CDR2 from the germline V gene are ENHRY and SYGVKD. CDR3 loop: CASTGGLNSPLHF. The CDR3 nucleotides read TGTGCCTCCACCGGGGGGCTTAATTCACCCCTCCACTTT.

The chain employs TRBV12-3 or TRBV12-4 and TRBJ1-1; 7 nucleotides align to TRBD1. The CDR3 covers 15 residues. V shed 5 bases and J 1 base; nucleotides not matched to a gene: 7. The CDR3 reads CASSTAGTANTEAFF. DNA of the CDR3: TGTGCCAGCAGTACAGCCGGGACAGCGAACACTGAAGCTTTCTTT.

The gene calls are TRBV6-1 and TRBJ2-3, with 7 bases matching TRBD1. Germline assignment: CDR1 MNHNS and CDR2 SASEGT. The trim removed 8 bases at V and 0 bases at J, leaving 8 bases unmatched. The CDR3 has 15 amino acids. The CDR3, as DNA: TGTGCCAGCGCCCTAGGGACAGCTAGCACAGATACGCAGTATTTT. Encoded protein: CASALGTASTDTQYF.

The chain recombines TRBV7-9 with TRBJ2-1; 13 bases align to TRBD2. The trim removed 8 bases at V and 4 bases at J, leaving 2 bases unmatched. Germline V gene lookup returns CDR1 SEHNR and CDR2 FQNEAQ (reference sequence). The CDR3 is 14 amino acids. CDR3 loop: CASLLAGGYNEQFF. DNA of the CDR3: TGTGCCAGCTTACTAGCGGGGGGGTACAATGAGCAGTTCTTC.

This clonotype was seen ten or more times. This chain joins TRBV7-7 and TRBJ2-3, with 9 bases matching TRBD1. The CDR3 is 15 amino acids. Germline trimming cut 5 bases from V and 6 bases from J; bases unmatched to any gene: 9. The V gene's germline CDR1 is SSHAT and CDR2 FNYEAQ (reference sequence). For the CDR3, the DNA is TGTGCCAGCAGCACGGGGACAGGGAAGTTTGATACGCAGTATTTT. Protein: CASSTGTGKFDTQYF.

This clonotype was picked up many times. Here the CDR3 DNA reads TGTGCCAGCAGTTACGCCGAGGGATTTAATTCACCCCTCCACTTT. Translated, it gives CASSYAEGFNSPLHF. The gene calls are TRBV6-5 and TRBJ1-6; unclear D gene. CDR1 is MNHEY and CDR2 is SVGAGI in the germline V gene. V was shortened by 2 bases and J by 6 bases, with 11 bases between the two germline ends. CDR3 size: 15 residues.

This rearrangement joins TRBV2 to TRBJ2-1; 9 bases are a match to TRBD1. Germline CDR1 SNHLY, CDR2 FYNNEI. This CDR3 has 13 amino acids. V dropped 7 bases and J dropped 5; count of bases not matched to a gene: 3. CDR3 amino acids: CASKQGANNEQFF. In nucleotides, the CDR3 is TGTGCCAGCAAACAGGGGGCGAACAATGAGCAGTTCTTC.

The chain joins TRBV7-9 to TRBJ1-6; D remains ambiguous. V dropped 1 base and J dropped 7 bases, with 11 bases sitting between them. The CDR3 covers 15 residues. In germline, CDR1 is SEHNR, CDR2 FQNEAQ (reference sequence). The CDR3 is CASSLVGRRNSPLHF. CDR3 nucleotide sequence: TGTGCCAGCAGCTTAGTAGGAAGGAGGAATTCACCCCTCCACTTT.

On this clonotype itself: An end of the junction does not agree with germline; a read error may underlie this. V and J are TRBV5-5 and TRBJ2-2; tentatively, D is TRBD1 (6 bases). Germline V gives CDR1 SGHKS, CDR2 YYEKEE (reference sequence). The CDR3 sequence is 14 residues long. The CDR3 region is CAGSWGHFTGELFF. CDR3 sequence (DNA): TGTGCCGGCAGCTGGGGACACTTCACCGGGGAGCTGTTTTTT.